The entry that follows covers one T cell receptor beta chain sequence. This sample is drawn from a study of OX40 agonist ivuxolimab in advanced cancers. On the study more broadly: Those treated in dose escalation had hepatocellular carcinoma, melanoma, renal cell cancer or head and neck cancer.

The data were produced by immunoSEQ multiplex PCR, yet TCRdb's version contains in-frame clones alone and is incomplete. The sample has some 41,000 clones; 70% to 90% are singletons. V lost 6 bases to trimming and J lost 3 bases, with 8 bases between them. CDR1 and CDR2 (germline): MNHNY, SVGAGI (reference sequence). CDR3 size: 12 residues. This clonotype originated in an adult with an advanced solid tumor such as melanoma, head and neck, liver or kidney cancer. The chain combines TRBV6-6 with TRBJ1-1, with a weak D call TRBD1 (6 bases). The specimen comprised CD4+ or CD8+ T cells sorted from blood, sampled in a trial of the OX40 agonist ivuxolimab. As DNA, the CDR3 is TGTGCCAGCAGCGGGGGGCACACTGAAGCTTTCTTT. Its translation: CASSGGHTEAFF.